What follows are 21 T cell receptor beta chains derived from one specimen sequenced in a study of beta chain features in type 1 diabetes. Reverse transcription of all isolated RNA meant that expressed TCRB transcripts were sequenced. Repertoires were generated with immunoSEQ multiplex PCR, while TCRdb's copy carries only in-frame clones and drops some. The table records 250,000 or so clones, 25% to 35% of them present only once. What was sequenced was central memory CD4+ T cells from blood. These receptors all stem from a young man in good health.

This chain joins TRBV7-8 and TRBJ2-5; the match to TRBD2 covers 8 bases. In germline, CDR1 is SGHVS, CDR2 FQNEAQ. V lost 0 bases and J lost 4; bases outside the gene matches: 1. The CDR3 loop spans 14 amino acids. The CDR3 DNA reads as TGTGCCAGCAGCTTAGCCCGGGGGGGAGAGACCCAGTACTTC. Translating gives CASSLARGGETQYF.

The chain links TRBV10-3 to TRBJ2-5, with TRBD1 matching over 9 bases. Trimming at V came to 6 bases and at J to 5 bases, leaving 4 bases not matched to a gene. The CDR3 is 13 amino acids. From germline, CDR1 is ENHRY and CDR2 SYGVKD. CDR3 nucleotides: TGTGCCATCAGGGGGGACAGGGTGGAGACCCAGTACTTC. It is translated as CAIRGDRVETQYF.

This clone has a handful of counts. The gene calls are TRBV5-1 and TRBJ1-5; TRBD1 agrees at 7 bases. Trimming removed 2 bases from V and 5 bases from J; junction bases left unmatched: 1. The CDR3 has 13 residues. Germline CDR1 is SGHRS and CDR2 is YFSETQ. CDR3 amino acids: CASSFTGDQPQHF. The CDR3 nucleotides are TGCGCCAGCAGCTTCACAGGGGATCAGCCCCAGCATTTT.

The CDR3 protein is CASSTARLAGAPSTDTQYF. The CDR3 DNA sequence: TGTGCCAGCAGCACGGCCCGACTAGCGGGGGCCCCGAGCACAGATACGCAGTATTTT. This rearrangement joins TRBV5-6 to TRBJ2-3, with 12 bases that match TRBD2. Germline CDR1 SGHDT, CDR2 YYEEEE. This CDR3 has 19 residues. V was pared by 4 bases and J by 0 bases, with 12 bases of the junction left unmatched.

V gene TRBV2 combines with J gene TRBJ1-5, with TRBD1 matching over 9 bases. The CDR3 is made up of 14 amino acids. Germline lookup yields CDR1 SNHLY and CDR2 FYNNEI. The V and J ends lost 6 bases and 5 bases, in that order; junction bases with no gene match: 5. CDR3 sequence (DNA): TGTGCCAGCAGCCAGGGACAGGGACATCAGCCCCAGCATTTT. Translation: CASSQGQGHQPQHF.

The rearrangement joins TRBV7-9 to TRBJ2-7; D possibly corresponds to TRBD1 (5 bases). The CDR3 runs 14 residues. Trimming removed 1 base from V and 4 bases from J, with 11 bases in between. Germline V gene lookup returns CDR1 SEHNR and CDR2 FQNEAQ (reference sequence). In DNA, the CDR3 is TGTGCCAGCAGCTTAGAGGGCGCAGGGTACGAGCAGTACTTC. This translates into CASSLEGAGYEQYF.

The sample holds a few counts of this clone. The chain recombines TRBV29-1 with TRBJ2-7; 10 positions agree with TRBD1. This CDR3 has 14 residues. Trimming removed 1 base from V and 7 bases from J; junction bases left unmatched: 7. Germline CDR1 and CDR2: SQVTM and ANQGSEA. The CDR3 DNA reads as TGCAGCGTTGAAGGTTCCGACAGGGGGCTGGAGCAGTACTTC. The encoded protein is CSVEGSDRGLEQYF.

The CDR3 coding sequence is TGTGCCAGCAGCTTAGTCGGGACCAGACGCACCTACAATGAGCAGTTCTTC. Protein product: CASSLVGTRRTYNEQFF. V is TRBV7-2 and J is TRBJ2-1; the D call may be TRBD1 or TRBD2 (5 bases each). The germline V gene has CDR1 SGHTA and CDR2 FQGNSA. V dropped 1 base and J dropped 2 bases, with 15 bases sitting between them. This CDR3 contains 17 residues.

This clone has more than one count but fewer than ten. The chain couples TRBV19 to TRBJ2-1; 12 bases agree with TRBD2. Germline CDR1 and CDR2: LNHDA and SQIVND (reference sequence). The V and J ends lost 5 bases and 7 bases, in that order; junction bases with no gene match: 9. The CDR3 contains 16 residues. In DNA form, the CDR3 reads TGTGCCAGTAGTTCCCCGGGACTAGCGGGCTGGAATGAGCAGTTCTTC. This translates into CASSSPGLAGWNEQFF.

The DNA of the CDR3 is TGTGCCAGCAGCTTCCGCCTAGCGGACCCCACAGATACGCAGTATTTT. The encoded protein is CASSFRLADPTDTQYF. This chain uses TRBV11-2 with TRBJ2-3; 7 bases are a match to TRBD2. The CDR3 runs to 16 residues. CDR1 is SGHAT and CDR2 is FQNNGV in the germline V gene. V lost 3 bases to trimming and J lost 2 bases; unmatched junction nucleotides: 8.

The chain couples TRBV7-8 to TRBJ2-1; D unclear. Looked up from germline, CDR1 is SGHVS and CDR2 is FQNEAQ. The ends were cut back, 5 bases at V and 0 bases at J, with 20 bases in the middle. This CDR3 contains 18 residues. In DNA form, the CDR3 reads TGTGCCAGCAGCCCGAAGCCCTTAGCAGCGAGCTCCTACAATGAGCAGTTCTTC. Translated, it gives CASSPKPLAASSYNEQFF.

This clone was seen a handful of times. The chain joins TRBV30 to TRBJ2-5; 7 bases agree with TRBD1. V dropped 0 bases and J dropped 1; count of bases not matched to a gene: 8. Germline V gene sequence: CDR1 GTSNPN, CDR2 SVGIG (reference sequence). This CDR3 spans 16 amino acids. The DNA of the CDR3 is TGTGCCTGGAGTGTACTAGGACAGGCATTCCAAGAGACCCAGTACTTC. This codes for CAWSVLGQAFQETQYF.

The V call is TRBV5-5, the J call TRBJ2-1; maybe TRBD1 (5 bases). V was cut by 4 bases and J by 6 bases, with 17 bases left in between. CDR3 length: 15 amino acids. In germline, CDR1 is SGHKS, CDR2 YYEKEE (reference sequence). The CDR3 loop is CASSHDSRVRNEQFF. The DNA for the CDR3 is TGTGCCAGCAGCCACGACAGCAGGGTACGCAATGAGCAGTTCTTC.

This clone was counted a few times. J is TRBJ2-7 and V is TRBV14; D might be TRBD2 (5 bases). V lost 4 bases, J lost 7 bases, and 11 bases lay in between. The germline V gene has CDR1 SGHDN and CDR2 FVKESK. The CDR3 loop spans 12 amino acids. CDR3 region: CASSPTRSEQYF. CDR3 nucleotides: TGTGCCAGCAGCCCTACTAGGTCTGAGCAGTACTTC.

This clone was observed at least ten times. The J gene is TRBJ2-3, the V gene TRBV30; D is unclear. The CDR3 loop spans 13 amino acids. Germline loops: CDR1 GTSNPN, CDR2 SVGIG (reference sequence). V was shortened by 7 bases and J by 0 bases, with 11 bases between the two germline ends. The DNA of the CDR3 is TGTGCCTTTTCGACTGTTAGCACAGATACGCAGTATTTT. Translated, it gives CAFSTVSTDTQYF.

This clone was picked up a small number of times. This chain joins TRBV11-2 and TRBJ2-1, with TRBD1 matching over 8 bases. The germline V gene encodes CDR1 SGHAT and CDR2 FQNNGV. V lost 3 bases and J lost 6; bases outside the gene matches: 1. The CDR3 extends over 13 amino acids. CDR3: CASSFGQGNEQFF. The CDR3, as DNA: TGTGCCAGCAGCTTTGGACAGGGCAATGAGCAGTTCTTC.

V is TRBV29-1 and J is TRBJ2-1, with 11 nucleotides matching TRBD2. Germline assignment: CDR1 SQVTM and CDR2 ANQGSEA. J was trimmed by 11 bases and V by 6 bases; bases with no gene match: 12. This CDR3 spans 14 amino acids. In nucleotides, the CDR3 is TGCAGCGTGTTGAAATCTAGCGGGGGGACCAAGCAGTTCTTC. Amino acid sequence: CSVLKSSGGTKQFF.

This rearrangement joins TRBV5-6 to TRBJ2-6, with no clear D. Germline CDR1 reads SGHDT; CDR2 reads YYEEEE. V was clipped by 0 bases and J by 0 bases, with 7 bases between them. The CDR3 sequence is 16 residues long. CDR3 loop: CASSLGLSSGANVLTF. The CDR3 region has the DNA TGTGCCAGCAGCTTGGGATTATCCTCTGGGGCCAACGTCCTGACTTTC.

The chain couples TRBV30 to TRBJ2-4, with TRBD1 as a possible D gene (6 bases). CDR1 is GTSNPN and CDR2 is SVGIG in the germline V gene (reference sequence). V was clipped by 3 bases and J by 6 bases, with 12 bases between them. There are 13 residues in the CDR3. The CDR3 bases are TGTGCCTGGAGGCGTACAGGGCTAAACATTCAGTACTTC. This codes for CAWRRTGLNIQYF. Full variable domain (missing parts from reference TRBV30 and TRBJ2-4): SQTIHQWPATLVQPVGSPLSLECTVEGTSNPNLYWYRQAAGRGLQLLFYSVGIGQISSEVPQNLSASRPQDRQFILSSKKLLLSDSGFYLCAWRRTGLNIQYFGAGTRLSVL.

CDR3: CASSQDGGGDYNEQFF. The DNA for the CDR3 is TGCGCCAGCAGCCAAGACGGCGGGGGCGATTACAATGAGCAGTTCTTC. This chain joins TRBV4-3 and TRBJ2-1; D perhaps matches TRBD2 (7 bases). Per the germline V gene, CDR1 is LGHNA and CDR2 is YSLEER. There are 16 residues in the CDR3. V lost 0 bases to trimming and J lost 4 bases, with 13 bases between them.

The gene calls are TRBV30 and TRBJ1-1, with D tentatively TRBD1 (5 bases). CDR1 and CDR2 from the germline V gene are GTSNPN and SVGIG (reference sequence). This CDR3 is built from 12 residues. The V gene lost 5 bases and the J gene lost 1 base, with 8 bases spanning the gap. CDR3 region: CAWQGQNTEAFF. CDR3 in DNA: TGTGCCTGGCAGGGCCAGAACACTGAAGCTTTCTTT.